Presented here are 15 T cell receptor beta chains from one specimen sequenced in a study of T-cell memory formation after mild COVID-19 (dated by TCRdb to the early 2020s). Libraries were constructed by 5' RACE. TCRdb names Illumina NovaSeq 6000 as the instrument used. In-frame beta chains were kept once TCRdb had trimmed the public reads at Q25 with fastp and called clones with MiXCR. Merged by CDR3 protein, the rows form single entries marked with the most common genes and DNA. The sample table shows some 280,000 distinct CDR3 sequences, and about a sixth are seen once. The ten largest clones capture roughly 24% of the sample. Sequenced material: PBMCs or a T cell subset sorted from them (not recorded which). The receptors were sampled from a young man who had mild COVID-19 (a few samples of this study predate the infection). The sample titles of this study are shuffled in the database, so cell type and time point are left out; the donor was told from shared clones.

This clonotype was detected many times. The genes are TRBV5-5 and TRBJ2-1; 8 bases match TRBD2. The CDR3 contains 15 residues. Trimming took 4 bases from V and 4 from J; bases not matched to a gene: 7. Germline V CDR1 and CDR2: SGHKS, YYEKEE (reference sequence). The DNA for the CDR3 is TGTGCCAGCAGCCAGAGCGGGGGTTCGTACAATGAGCAGTTCTTC. It translates to CASSQSGGSYNEQFF.

This chain links TRBV6-1 with TRBJ2-3; no clear D gene. The CDR3 has 14 residues. Per germline, CDR1 MNHNS and CDR2 SASEGT. The V gene lost 4 bases and the J gene lost 2 bases, with 10 bases spanning the gap. The CDR3 sequence: CASSVPPVTDTQYF. Written as DNA, the CDR3 is TGTGCCAGCAGTGTACCCCCGGTCACAGATACGCAGTATTTT.

The chain's CDR3 is CASRLQGDSPLHF. In DNA, the CDR3 is TGTGCCAGCAGATTACAGGGGGATTCACCCCTCCACTTT. The chain uses TRBV28 and TRBJ1-6; TRBD1 aligns across 8 bases. This CDR3 has 13 residues. The junction had 3 bases not matched to a gene; V was cut back by 6 bases and J by 8 bases. Germline lookup yields CDR1 MDHEN and CDR2 SYDVKM.

In DNA, the CDR3 is TGTGCCTGTAACAAGGGGCTCGAGCAGTACTTC. It translates to CACNKGLEQYF. The gene calls are TRBV30 and TRBJ2-7; possibly TRBD1 for D (5 bases). CDR3 length: 11 residues. The germline V gene has CDR1 GTSNPN and CDR2 SVGIG (reference sequence). The V gene lost 6 bases and the J gene lost 6 bases, with 12 bases spanning the gap. Full variable domain (missing parts from reference TRBV30 and TRBJ2-7): SQTIHQWPATLVQPVGSPLSLECTVEGTSNPNLYWYRQAAGRGLQLLFYSVGIGQISSEVPQNLSASRPQDRQFILSSKKLLLSDSGFYLCACNKGLEQYFGPGTRLTVT.

The CDR3 coding sequence is TGCAGTGCTAGCGATTTTCCCCATGAGCAGTTCTTC. It yields the protein CSASDFPHEQFF. The chain combines TRBV20-1 with TRBJ2-1; D unclear. Germline values: CDR1 DFQATT, CDR2 SNEGSKA (reference sequence). Deletions cut 3 bases from V and 8 bases from J, with 11 bases between. This CDR3 is built from 12 residues.

The V call is TRBV4-1, the J call TRBJ2-7; 9 bases are shared with TRBD1. Germline values: CDR1 MGHRA, CDR2 YSYEKL. There are 15 residues in the CDR3. J was trimmed by 7 bases and V by 4 bases; bases with no gene match: 11. CDR3 nucleotide sequence: TGCGCCAGCAGCCCCCCGGGACAGGGCGTATATGAGCAGTACTTC. It yields the protein CASSPPGQGVYEQYF.

This clonotype was detected ten times or more. The CDR3 bases are TGTGCCAGCAGTGAAGGGGGCGCGTCCCTCTATAGCAATCAGCCCCAGCATTTT. Its protein is CASSEGGASLYSNQPQHF. The chain combines TRBV6-1 with TRBJ1-5, with D possibly TRBD1 on 5 matching bases. Germline assignment: CDR1 MNHNS and CDR2 SASEGT. CDR3 length equals 18 residues. V lost 1 base to trimming and J lost 0 bases, with 16 bases between them.

The chain recombines TRBV29-1 with TRBJ2-7; no definite D call. Trimming shortened V by 6 bases and J by 2 bases, and 8 bases separated the two germline ends. The CDR3 sequence is 11 residues long. Per germline, CDR1 SQVTM and CDR2 ANQGSEA. This chain's CDR3 is CSVAETYEQYF. Here the CDR3 DNA reads TGCAGCGTCGCCGAGACCTACGAGCAGTACTTC.

Concerning this clonotype itself: A much more abundant neighbour one base away suggests this may be a read error. This chain connects TRBV28 to TRBJ2-7; tentatively, D is TRBD1 (5 bases). Germline CDR1 MDHEN, CDR2 SYDVKM. The CDR3 contains 12 residues. The CDR3 here is CDTGRQGYEQYV. The CDR3 DNA sequence: TGTGACACGGGCCGGCAGGGCTACGAGCAGTACGTC.

This clonotype was seen repeatedly, ten times or more. The gene calls are TRBV12-3 or TRBV12-4 and TRBJ2-4; no clear D. V lost 6 bases to trimming and J lost 4 bases, with 13 bases between them. This CDR3 has 14 residues. The CDR3 sequence: CASRPRAAKNIQYF. In DNA form, the CDR3 reads TGTGCCAGCAGACCCCGGGCGGCTAAAAACATTCAGTACTTC.

As for this clonotype: The junction departs from the called germline gene at one end, perhaps through a read error. The chain is built from TRBV7-7 and TRBJ2-5; the D is unclear. This CDR3 has 14 residues. Germline lookup yields CDR1 SSHAT and CDR2 FNYEAQ (reference sequence). The CDR3 coding sequence is TGTGCTAGCAGTTTCCAAGGCCCCCAAGAGACCCAGTACTTC. Translating it yields CASSFQGPQETQYF.

This clonotype showed up many times. CDR3 region: CASSSLKGSFMNTEAFF. The CDR3 nucleotides are TGTGCCAGCAGTTCCCTAAAGGGTTCTTTTATGAACACTGAAGCTTTCTTT. V and J are TRBV6-2 or TRBV6-3 and TRBJ1-1; no definite D call. CDR1 MNHEY and CDR2 SVGEGT come from the germline V gene. The CDR3 runs 17 residues. V lost 4 bases, J lost 0 bases, and 18 bases lay in between.

This clonotype was seen a few times. The chain joins TRBV6-5 to TRBJ2-6; TRBD1 might be the D (6 bases). The CDR3 loop spans 12 amino acids. Germline loops: CDR1 MNHEY, CDR2 SVGAGI. Trimming shortened V by 10 bases and J by 2 bases, and 6 bases separated the two germline ends. CDR3 DNA: TGTGCCACAGGGGCTGGGGCCAACGTCCTGACTTTC. Translation: CATGAGANVLTF.

This sequence joins TRBV7-2 and TRBJ1-2; the match to TRBD1 covers 8 bases. The V gene's germline CDR1 is SGHTA and CDR2 FQGNSA. J lost 8 bases, V lost 5 bases, and 13 bases had no gene match. The CDR3 sequence is 15 residues long. This CDR3 reads CASSEGQAAPSGYTF. In nucleotides, the CDR3 is TGTGCCAGCAGCGAGGGACAGGCAGCCCCTTCAGGCTACACCTTC.

The V call is TRBV5-1, the J call TRBJ2-1; 7 bases line up with TRBD2. The CDR3 is made up of 15 amino acids. The J segment lost 3 bases and the V segment lost 4 bases, leaving 7 bases of the junction unmatched. Germline V gives CDR1 SGHRS, CDR2 YFSETQ. The CDR3 region is CASSGTGGGYNEQFF. Written as DNA, the CDR3 is TGCGCCAGCAGCGGCACGGGGGGAGGCTACAATGAGCAGTTCTTC.